This TCR beta chain was profiled in a study of shared clonotypes between healthy human individuals. Study-wide results and caveats: Some naive CD4 clonotypes, around 5%, turned up in common across a handful of donors. Clonotype sharing among donors, it was expected, would be affected by sequencing depth.

Notes on this clone: No antigen is known for it.

The table came from immunoSEQ multiplex PCR; TCRdb's copy has only in-frame clones and leaves some out. Of roughly 2 million clones detected, around 95% appear once; the ten largest clones hold around 0.13%. Adult donors, all healthy and HIV-negative, had no recent acute infections or vaccinations. Negatively enriched CD4+ T cells were divided by CD45RA into naive and memory. This TCR was recovered from a man aged 18 to 30 in good health. The sequenced material came from naive CD4+ T cells sorted from blood. Noted subset: CD45RA+ positively selected.

CDR3 region: CASSIPGQGIHNSPLHF. The CDR3 nucleotides read TGTGCCAGCAGTATCCCGGGACAGGGGATCCATAATTCACCCCTCCACTTT. The V call is TRBV28, the J call TRBJ1-6, with 10 bases identical to TRBD1. V lost 5 bases to trimming and J lost 5 bases; unmatched junction nucleotides: 9. The germline V gene encodes CDR1 MDHEN and CDR2 SYDVKM. The CDR3 spans 17 residues.